These 24 T cell receptor beta chains originate from one sample sequenced in a study of beta chain features in type 1 diabetes. Findings and caveats of the study: In all four CD4+ subsets, TCRB CDR3 length was significantly, moderately reduced in type 1 diabetes.

Expressed TCRB transcripts were sequenced because the entire RNA isolate underwent reverse transcription. Data came from immunoSEQ multiplex PCR; TCRdb stores just in-frame clones and leaves some out. Of about 710,000 clones listed, roughly an eighth are singletons. Their antigens remain unidentified. Sequencing was done on a sample of naive CD4+ T cells from blood. These receptors were taken from a man aged 18 to 35 with type 1 diabetes.

The V and J genes are TRBV7-2 and TRBJ2-7, with D perhaps TRBD2 (6 bases). The germline V and J ends were trimmed by 4 bases and 5 bases, with 18 bases remaining between them. The germline gives CDR1 SGHTA, CDR2 FQGNSA. This CDR3 region has 15 residues. As DNA, the CDR3 is TGTGCCAGCAGCTGGGGACTGACCCGGCGAGACGAGCAGTACTTC. Translation: CASSWGLTRRDEQYF.

This chain's CDR3 is CAIRQPRTTDTQYF. Here the CDR3 DNA reads TGTGCCATCAGGCAACCGAGGACGACAGATACGCAGTATTTT. J is TRBJ2-3 and V is TRBV10-3; unclear D gene. The CDR3 sequence is 14 residues long. V lost 6 bases and J 3 bases, leaving 13 bases between the germline ends. Germline-derived CDR1 and CDR2 are ENHRY and SYGVKD.

This clone is a singleton in its sample. This chain connects TRBV30 to TRBJ2-2; 9 positions match TRBD1. The germline CDR1 and CDR2 sequences are GTSNPN and SVGIG (reference sequence). The CDR3 is made up of 16 amino acids. V trimming: 5 bases; J trimming: 4 bases; junction bases outside the gene matches: 11. Here the CDR3 reads CAWPSGTGSVTGELFF. The CDR3 nucleotides are TGTGCCTGGCCTTCCGGGACAGGGAGTGTCACCGGGGAGCTGTTTTTT.

The V gene is TRBV7-8, the J gene TRBJ1-4; 9 bases line up with TRBD1. The CDR3 totals 15 residues. J gave up 8 bases and V 5 bases, and 9 bases lay outside the gene matches. Germline CDR1 and CDR2: SGHVS and FQNEAQ. CDR3: CASSPPGQGGEKLFF. The CDR3 bases are TGTGCCAGCAGCCCCCCGGGACAGGGCGGGGAAAAACTGTTTTTT.

A few counts support this clone. The chain joins TRBV5-4 to TRBJ1-1; 8 bases align to TRBD1. The CDR3 totals 14 residues. CDR1 is SGHNT and CDR2 is YYREEE in the germline V gene (reference sequence). V trimming: 1 base; J trimming: 5 bases; junction bases outside the gene matches: 4. Here the CDR3 DNA reads TGTGCCAGCAGCTTGAAACAGGGGGGGACTGAAGCTTTCTTT. Protein sequence: CASSLKQGGTEAFF.

This clone showed up just once. The J gene is TRBJ1-1, the V gene TRBV7-3; TRBD1 might be the D (6 bases). The CDR3 has 15 residues. Germline loops: CDR1 SGHTA, CDR2 FQGTGA. V was trimmed by 5 bases and J by 0 bases, leaving 13 bases between them. In nucleotides, the CDR3 is TGTGCCAGCAGCCTCATGGGGGACATGAACACTGAAGCTTTCTTT. Translation gives CASSLMGDMNTEAFF.

In its sample, this clone was seen a few times. The chain combines TRBV6-6 with TRBJ2-5, with D perhaps matching TRBD1 (6 bases). Between the trimmed V and J ends, which lost 6 bases and 5 bases, there was a span of 13 bases. The CDR3 extends over 13 amino acids. Germline V gene sequence: CDR1 MNHNY, CDR2 SVGAGI (reference sequence). The DNA for the CDR3 is TGTGCCAGCAGGAACAGGGAAGGGGAGACCCAGTACTTC. Protein: CASRNREGETQYF.

A few counts support this clone. The chain links TRBV30 to TRBJ1-1; D remains unclear. This CDR3 comprises 13 residues. The V gene's germline CDR1 is GTSNPN and CDR2 SVGIG (reference sequence). V lost 0 bases and J lost 5, with 10 bases in between. CDR3 coding DNA: TGTGCCTGGAGTGTAAATCAAAGGACTGAAGCTTTCTTT. As protein: CAWSVNQRTEAFF. The full variable domain, completed using reference TRBV30 and TRBJ1-1, is SQTIHQWPATLVQPVGSPLSLECTVEGTSNPNLYWYRQAAGRGLQLLFYSVGIGQISSEVPQNLSASRPQDRQFILSSKKLLLSDSGFYLCAWSVNQRTEAFFGQGTRLTVV.

This clone was seen only a few times. The DNA of the CDR3 is TGTGCCAGCACCTCTCCCGACGAGCAGTACTTC. Its translation is CASTSPDEQYF. This chain links TRBV21-1 with TRBJ2-7; no DNA check was done on the table's D call, TRBD2. TRBV21-1 is shown as a pseudogene. The CDR3 has 11 residues.

This clone turned up a few times. The rearrangement links TRBV7-9 to TRBJ1-5; a weak D match, TRBD1 (5 bases). This CDR3 comprises 13 residues. V was shortened by 2 bases and J by 5 bases, with 7 bases between the two germline ends. CDR1 is SEHNR, CDR2 FQNEAQ, per germline (reference sequence). The CDR3 nucleotides are TGTGCCAGCAGCTTACAGGGAGATCAGCCCCAGCATTTT. It yields the protein CASSLQGDQPQHF.

This sequence joins TRBV2 and TRBJ2-1; 7 bases align to TRBD2. CDR3 length equals 13 residues. Trimming at V came to 7 bases and at J to 10 bases, leaving 10 bases not matched to a gene. CDR1 and CDR2 (germline): SNHLY, FYNNEI. CDR3 region: CASKKREGPEQFF. In DNA, the CDR3 is TGTGCCAGCAAGAAGCGGGAAGGACCGGAGCAGTTCTTC.

This chain joins TRBV28 and TRBJ1-5; unclear D gene. Trimming removed 10 bases from V and 1 base from J, with 32 bases in between. Germline CDR1 MDHEN, CDR2 SYDVKM. CDR3 size: 20 residues. The CDR3 sequence is CATVGNRGSKSHTSNQPQHF. For the CDR3, the DNA is TGTGCCACCGTAGGCAATCGGGGATCGAAGTCCCACACCAGCAATCAGCCCCAGCATTTT.

This clone was counted a few times. The chain links TRBV18 to TRBJ2-1; 10 nucleotides align to TRBD2. This CDR3 has 15 amino acids. CDR1 KGHSH and CDR2 LQKENI come from the germline V gene. V shed 4 bases, J shed 6 bases, and the junction held 6 bases outside the gene matches. CDR3 in DNA: TGTGCCAGCTCACTTACCGGGACTAGCGTCAATGAGCAGTTCTTC. This gives the protein CASSLTGTSVNEQFF.

The J gene is TRBJ2-1, the V gene TRBV5-1, with TRBD2 identical over 13 bases. CDR1 and CDR2 (germline): SGHRS, YFSETQ. Trimming took 4 bases from V and 7 from J; bases not matched to a gene: 8. This CDR3 spans 16 amino acids. The CDR3 DNA sequence: TGCGCCAGCAGCCCGGTCGGGACTAGCGGGATAAATGAGCAGTTCTTC. Translated, it gives CASSPVGTSGINEQFF. Variable domain in full (rest from reference TRBV5-1 and TRBJ2-1): KAGVTQTPRYLIKTRGQQVTLSCSPISGHRSVSWYQQTPGQGLQFLFEYFSETQRNKGNFPGRFSGRQFSNSRSEMNVSTLELGDSALYLCASSPVGTSGINEQFFGPGTRLTVL.

This clone was counted a few times. This chain joins TRBV7-9 and TRBJ1-1; D ambiguous. Germline V lookup: CDR1 SEHNR, CDR2 FQNEAQ (reference sequence). Trimming pared 6 bases from V and 3 bases from J, leaving 8 bases between. CDR3 length: 12 residues. CDR3 in amino acids: CASSRVDTEAFF. The CDR3 DNA follows: TGTGCCAGCAGTAGGGTGGACACTGAAGCTTTCTTT.

This clone has a handful of counts. J is TRBJ1-2 and V is TRBV28; TRBD1 matches at 8 bases. Germline CDR1 reads MDHEN; CDR2 reads SYDVKM. J gave up 5 bases and V 6 bases, and 5 bases lay outside the gene matches. The CDR3 is 13 residues long. The CDR3 sequence: CASRRRTGYGYTF. Here the CDR3 DNA reads TGTGCCAGCAGACGACGGACAGGGTATGGCTACACCTTC.

The sample holds a few counts of this clone. The chain carries TRBV7-9 and TRBJ1-2, with 9 bases fitting TRBD1. The germline gives CDR1 SEHNR, CDR2 FQNEAQ (reference sequence). J lost 4 bases, V lost 5 bases, and 11 bases had no gene match. This CDR3 comprises 16 residues. This CDR3 is CASSVLGQGGSYGYTF. CDR3 sequence (DNA): TGTGCCAGCAGCGTCTTGGGACAGGGAGGTTCCTATGGCTACACCTTC.

This chain uses TRBV5-1 with TRBJ2-7; the match to TRBD1 covers 7 bases. The CDR3 runs 15 residues. J lost 0 bases, V lost 5 bases, and 8 bases had no gene match. Germline V gene lookup returns CDR1 SGHRS and CDR2 YFSETQ. The CDR3 spells CASRPGQASSYEQYF. CDR3 sequence (DNA): TGCGCCAGCAGACCCGGACAGGCGAGCTCCTACGAGCAGTACTTC.

This clone has only a few counts. The chain has TRBV6-5 and TRBJ2-7; D is unresolved. This CDR3 contains 14 residues. V was cut by 7 bases and J by 4 bases, with 17 bases left in between. Germline assignment: CDR1 MNHEY and CDR2 SVGAGI. The DNA of the CDR3 is TGTGCCAGCACGCCCTTGGGCGAGGTTTACGAGCAGTACTTC. Its translation is CASTPLGEVYEQYF.

The V and J genes are TRBV5-1 and TRBJ2-5; D is perhaps TRBD1 (6 bases). V was cut by 1 base and J by 2 bases, with 21 bases left in between. In germline, CDR1 is SGHRS, CDR2 YFSETQ. This CDR3 spans 18 amino acids. CDR3 residues: CASSLPIDLGQLQETQYF. The CDR3 region has the DNA TGCGCCAGCAGCTTGCCCATTGATCTGGGACAACTACAAGAGACCCAGTACTTC.

This clone was observed a handful of times. The J gene is TRBJ2-3, the V gene TRBV9; D unresolved. V gave up 0 bases and J gave up 0 bases, with 5 bases separating them. CDR1 and CDR2 (germline): SGDLS, YYNGEE. This CDR3 has 14 amino acids. The CDR3 spells CASSVARSTDTQYF. CDR3 DNA sequence: TGTGCCAGCAGCGTAGCCCGGAGCACAGATACGCAGTATTTT.

This clone turned up a few times. The V call is TRBV9, the J call TRBJ2-7; 8 nucleotides match TRBD2. Germline lookup yields CDR1 SGDLS and CDR2 YYNGEE. With 3 bases clipped from V and 2 bases from J, the junction kept 7 bases outside the gene matches. The CDR3 loop spans 15 amino acids. The CDR3 DNA sequence: TGTGCCAGCAGCGCCACAGCGGGGGATACCTACGAGCAGTACTTC. Amino acid sequence: CASSATAGDTYEQYF.

This clone was counted only a few times. The CDR3 protein is CASSPPGGGSYEQYF. CDR3 nucleotides: TGTGCCAGCTCACCCCCGGGGGGAGGCTCCTACGAGCAGTACTTC. V gene TRBV18 combines with J gene TRBJ2-7, with 7 bases aligning to TRBD2. CDR3 length equals 15 residues. V shed 3 bases and J 0 bases; nucleotides not matched to a gene: 5. Germline V gives CDR1 KGHSH, CDR2 LQKENI. Full variable domain (remainder filled in from reference TRBV18 and TRBJ2-7): NAGVMQNPRHLVRRRGQEARLRCSPMKGHSHVYWYRQLPEEGLKFMVYLQKENIIDESGMPKERFSAEFPKEGPSILRIQQVVRGDSAAYFCASSPPGGGSYEQYFGPGTRLTVT.

This chain connects TRBV4-1 to TRBJ2-1; perhaps D is TRBD1 or TRBD2 (6 bases each). Germline assignment: CDR1 MGHRA and CDR2 YSYEKL. The CDR3 has 17 residues. Trimming left V 4 bases short and J 1 base short, with 17 bases between. The CDR3 DNA follows: TGCGCCAGCAGCCGCCGACAGGAGGGCGTGTCCTACAATGAGCAGTTCTTC. This encodes CASSRRQEGVSYNEQFF.